This T cell receptor (beta chain) was captured by sequencing in a study of CD8+ T cells in alopecia areata. Broader study findings: Normal skin contains resident alphabeta T cells, and these are also sequenced in scalp samples. Throughout tofacitinib, many expanded lesional clones continued to persist in scalp and blood.

Note on this clone: Its antigen is unknown.

RNA extraction was followed by reverse transcription into cDNA, which acted as the sequencing template. Profiled with immunoSEQ multiplex PCR; TCRdb holds only in-frame clones, not every one. The sample includes some 190,000 clones, roughly three fifths of them seen just once. Treatment indicated: oral pan-JAK inhibitor, 5-10 mg twice daily. The sample here was CD4+ T cells sorted from blood, taken at week 4, from a patient treated with tofacitinib. This receptor was taken from a human donor with alopecia areata.

As DNA, the CDR3 is TGCGCCAGCAGCCTACTAGCGGGACAGTGGAATGAGCAGTTCTTC. Its translation: CASSLLAGQWNEQFF. This rearrangement joins TRBV5-1 to TRBJ2-1; 10 bases map to TRBD2. J was trimmed by 7 bases and V by 4 bases; bases with no gene match: 8. Per germline, CDR1 SGHRS and CDR2 YFSETQ. This CDR3 is built from 15 residues.